Presented here are 20 T cell receptor beta chains from one specimen sequenced in a study of T cell responses to AZD1222 COVID-19 vaccine. The data were produced by immunoSEQ multiplex PCR, yet TCRdb's version contains in-frame clones alone and is incomplete. Of more than 85,000 clones listed, less than 90% were seen once; the top ten hold about 1.6%. Source: peripheral blood, taken on day 0 of AZD1222 vaccination. Receptors originate from an adult in good health.

The CDR3 is CASTNRDRAPEAFF. CDR3 DNA sequence: TGTGCCAGTACCAACCGGGACAGGGCCCCTGAAGCTTTCTTT. The chain combines TRBV19 with TRBJ1-1; TRBD1 aligns across 9 bases. The germline V gene encodes CDR1 LNHDA and CDR2 SQIVND (reference sequence). The ends lost 7 bases at V and 6 bases at J; junction bases unmatched: 9. The CDR3 consists of 14 residues.

The rearrangement links TRBV7-2 to TRBJ2-5, with D perhaps given as TRBD1 or TRBD2 (6 bases each). From germline, CDR1 is SGHTA and CDR2 FQGNSA. This CDR3 is built from 16 residues. Deletions cut 5 bases from V and 5 bases from J, with 21 bases between. Here the CDR3 DNA reads TGTGCCAGCAGCAGCTCCCCGGGGGCCCGGGGGGAGACCCAGTACTTC. Its protein is CASSSSPGARGETQYF.

CDR3 amino acids: CASSLAGDGTEAFF. The CDR3 DNA follows: TGTGCCAGCAGCTTAGCAGGGGACGGCACTGAAGCTTTCTTT. The J gene is TRBJ1-1, the V gene TRBV11-2; tentative D call: TRBD1 (6 bases). V was clipped by 1 base and J by 4 bases, with 10 bases between them. The CDR3 is 14 amino acids. From germline, CDR1 is SGHAT and CDR2 FQNNGV.

The chain combines TRBV6-2 or TRBV6-3 with TRBJ1-4; 7 bases are shared with TRBD1. The CDR3 contains 15 residues. CDR1 is MNHEY and CDR2 is SVGEGT in the germline V gene. The ends lost 5 bases at V and 7 bases at J; junction bases unmatched: 10. The CDR3 sequence: CASSRESNRGEKLFF. The CDR3 DNA follows: TGTGCCAGCAGTCGAGAATCAAACAGGGGTGAAAAACTGTTTTTT.

The chain carries TRBV5-1 and TRBJ2-1, with a weak D call TRBD1 (5 bases). The length of the CDR3 is 14 residues. Germline CDR1 is SGHRS and CDR2 is YFSETQ. Trimming pared 0 bases from V and 2 bases from J, leaving 6 bases between. CDR3 protein: CASSLGTTYNEQFF. CDR3 sequence (DNA): TGCGCCAGCAGCTTGGGGACAACCTACAATGAGCAGTTCTTC.

The chain carries TRBV18 and TRBJ1-2, with D perhaps TRBD1 (5 bases). CDR1 and CDR2 from the germline V gene are KGHSH and LQKENI. The CDR3 loop spans 15 amino acids. Trimming took 2 bases from V and 4 from J, leaving 14 bases between them. The CDR3 region is CASSPDTGMAYGYTF. CDR3 bases: TGTGCCAGCTCACCAGATACAGGAATGGCCTATGGCTACACCTTC.

The CDR3 nucleotides read TGTGCCAGCAGCGTAGAGTACGGGAGCTCCTACAATGAGCAGTTCTTC. Translated, it gives CASSVEYGSSYNEQFF. The V call is TRBV9, the J call TRBJ2-1; possible D gene TRBD2, 6 bases. The length of the CDR3 is 16 residues. Germline CDR1 reads SGDLS; CDR2 reads YYNGEE. Trimming left V 0 bases short and J 0 bases short, with 10 bases between.

V gene TRBV4-1 combines with J gene TRBJ1-1, with D unclear. Trimming left V 0 bases short and J 4 bases short, with 18 bases between. CDR3 length: 17 residues. The germline gives CDR1 MGHRA, CDR2 YSYEKL. CDR3 bases: TGCGCCAGCAGCCAAGAGCCATTGACGGCCGTGGGCACTGAAGCTTTCTTT. Its protein is CASSQEPLTAVGTEAFF.

The chain uses TRBV2 and TRBJ2-1; 9 bases map to TRBD2. Germline-derived CDR1 and CDR2 are SNHLY and FYNNEI. V shed 7 bases and J 4 bases; nucleotides not matched to a gene: 5. There are 14 residues in the CDR3. The CDR3 spells CASTGLARYNEQFF. The CDR3 bases are TGTGCCAGCACCGGACTAGCGAGATACAATGAGCAGTTCTTC.

The chain links TRBV6-6 to TRBJ1-4; D call uncertain. The CDR3 totals 11 residues. The ends were cut back, 8 bases at V and 7 bases at J, with 8 bases in the middle. Germline-derived CDR1 and CDR2 are MNHNY and SVGAGI (reference sequence). CDR3 DNA: TGTGCCAGCGGTCTGATTGAAAAACTGTTTTTT. It yields the protein CASGLIEKLFF.

The chain uses TRBV19 and TRBJ1-2; D remains unclear. The length of the CDR3 is 15 residues. The ends were cut back, 3 bases at V and 4 bases at J, with 15 bases in the middle. Germline V gene sequence: CDR1 LNHDA, CDR2 SQIVND (reference sequence). The CDR3 loop is CASSIGFGRGYGYTF. The CDR3 DNA is TGTGCCAGTAGTATCGGTTTCGGACGGGGCTATGGCTACACCTTC. Combining the CDR3 with reference TRBV19 and TRBJ1-2 gives the whole variable domain DGGITQSPKYLFRKEGQNVTLSCEQNLNHDAMYWYRQDPGQGLRLIYYSQIVNDFQKGDIAEGYSVSREKKESFPLTVTSAQKNPTAFYLCASSIGFGRGYGYTFGSGTRLTVV.

The J gene is TRBJ2-1, the V gene TRBV14; 8 bases agree with TRBD1. V lost 8 bases, J lost 6 bases, and 6 bases stayed unmatched. Germline CDR1 reads SGHDN; CDR2 reads FVKESK. CDR3 length equals 13 residues. In DNA, the CDR3 is TGTGCCAGCCAGGGGGCTCGGGCCAATGAGCAGTTCTTC. Translating gives CASQGARANEQFF.

The J gene is TRBJ1-2, the V gene TRBV6-5; a possible D gene is TRBD1 (6 bases). CDR3 length: 13 amino acids. CDR1 and CDR2 from the germline V gene are MNHEY and SVGAGI. V was shortened by 6 bases and J by 6 bases, with 14 bases between the two germline ends. CDR3 bases: TGTGCCAGCAGATTGGGGGGGCTAGATGGCTACACCTTC. Its translation is CASRLGGLDGYTF.

The J gene is TRBJ1-6, the V gene TRBV19, with D tentatively TRBD1 (5 bases). CDR1 and CDR2 (germline): LNHDA, SQIVND (reference sequence). Trimming removed 4 bases from V and 4 bases from J, with 17 bases in between. This CDR3 contains 17 residues. For the CDR3, the DNA is TGTGCCAGTAGTACCCGACAGACTCCGGAATATAATTCACCCCTCCACTTT. This encodes CASSTRQTPEYNSPLHF.

CDR3 region: CASCLRGNTGELFF. CDR3 in DNA: TGTGCCAGCTGTCTCAGGGGGAACACCGGGGAGCTGTTTTTT. V is TRBV6-5 and J is TRBJ2-2, with D possibly being TRBD1 (6 bases). V gave up 8 bases and J gave up 1 base, with 11 bases separating them. CDR1 is MNHEY, CDR2 SVGAGI, per germline. The CDR3 contains 14 residues.

This chain uses TRBV10-3 with TRBJ1-1; perhaps TRBD1 as D (5 bases). The germline V gene has CDR1 ENHRY and CDR2 SYGVKD. The length of the CDR3 is 13 residues. Trimming cost V 2 bases and J 4 bases, with 8 bases left between them. CDR3 amino acids: CAISEGGGTEAFF. As DNA, the CDR3 is TGTGCCATCAGTGAGGGGGGGGGCACTGAAGCTTTCTTT.

The chain combines TRBV7-9 with TRBJ1-2; possibly TRBD1 for D (6 bases). The CDR3 sequence is 15 residues long. Germline CDR1 reads SEHNR; CDR2 reads FQNEAQ (reference sequence). V lost 5 bases and J lost 6, with 19 bases in between. The CDR3 bases are TGTGCCAGCAGCCTCATAGACAGGAGGCGGGATGGCTACACCTTC. As protein: CASSLIDRRRDGYTF.

The chain has TRBV18 and TRBJ2-1, with 8 bases lining up with TRBD2. This CDR3 is built from 17 residues. CDR1 KGHSH and CDR2 LQKENI come from the germline V gene. V lost 0 bases, J lost 10 bases, and 14 bases stayed unmatched. CDR3 loop: CASSPPSGGPPPGEQFF. CDR3 bases: TGTGCCAGCTCACCACCTTCGGGGGGGCCTCCCCCGGGGGAGCAGTTCTTC.

The chain couples TRBV7-7 to TRBJ1-4; 11 bases fit TRBD1. There are 15 residues in the CDR3. V was clipped by 5 bases and J by 5 bases; unmatched bases: 4. Germline V CDR1 and CDR2: SSHAT, FNYEAQ (reference sequence). CDR3 in amino acids: CASSPGTGGNEKLFF. For the CDR3, the DNA is TGTGCCAGCAGCCCCGGGACAGGGGGAAATGAAAAACTGTTTTTT.

The genes are TRBV5-4 and TRBJ2-3; 8 bases line up with TRBD2. The junction had 5 bases not matched to a gene; V was cut back by 2 bases and J by 0 bases. This CDR3 contains 16 residues. CDR1 and CDR2 from the germline V gene are SGHNT and YYREEE (reference sequence). In DNA, the CDR3 is TGTGCCAGCAGCTTCTACGGGAGGGTTAGCACAGATACGCAGTATTTT. It is translated as CASSFYGRVSTDTQYF.